This T cell receptor beta chain was sequenced in a study of identical twins. General study results and limits: Sharing of beta out-of-frame sequences by twins showed a weaker excess.

As concerns this clonotype: Its target is not known. An end of the junction differs from the germline gene, which may be a read error.

Germline V lookup: CDR1 SGHDN, CDR2 FVKESK. CDR3 length equals 14 residues. TCRdb passed the 5' RACE reads through MiXCR, listing each CDR3 protein once. Among around 550,000 distinct CDR3 sequences listed, approximately 16% were seen once. Another study also made use of these data, one on yellow fever vaccine responses in identical twins.

The V gene is TRBV14, the J gene TRBJ2-2; the D is unclear. The clonotype was recovered from a woman under 30 in good health. The sample taken for sequencing was CD4+ T cells sorted from blood. The DNA of the CDR3 is TGTGCCAGCAGCCAAGCACTTTACACCGTGGAGCTGTTTTTT. This codes for CASSQALYTVELFF. Based on the CDR3 plus reference TRBV14 and TRBJ2-2, the full variable domain is EAGVTQFPSHSVIEKGQTVTLRCDPISGHDNLYWYRRVMGKEIKFLLHFVKESKQDESGMPNNRFLAERTGGTYSTLKVQPAELEDSGVYFCASSQALYTVELFFGEGSRLTVL.